This T cell receptor (beta chain) appears in the sequencing data of a study of T cell clonotyping in hematopoietic cell transplantation. Study-level information: Recipients' pretransplant samples followed cytoreduction.

TCRdb's table, derived via immunoSEQ multiplex PCR, lists solely in-frame clones and lacks some. The table has tens of thousands of clones, about nine tenths seen once. V was shortened by 3 bases and J by 1 base, with 14 bases between the two germline ends. Germline loops: CDR1 SGHNT, CDR2 YYREEE (reference sequence). This CDR3 spans 17 amino acids. This clone appeared a single time. Its target is not known. Indicated time point: recipient sample about 28 days before transplant, after cytoreduction. Findings of the study overall: Broader posttransplant TCR repertoire diversity was predicted by graft donor and pretransplant recipient Inverse Simpson Index values. After transplant, recipient diversity fell while pathologically expanded clonotypes grew through day 180. Few recipient clonotypes overlapped donors; over 95% were de novo at given depth.

This sequence originates from a man aged 60-69 years with biphenotypic leukemia. Some clones in this sample may be carry-over from other donors' samples. J is TRBJ2-6 and V is TRBV5-4; D possibly matches TRBD1 or TRBD2 (5 bases each). This material consisted of peripheral blood mononuclear cells, taken before stem cell transplant. The CDR3 loop reads CASSWGFMTSGANVLTF. Written as DNA, the CDR3 is TGTGCCAGCAGCTGGGGGTTCATGACTTCTGGGGCCAACGTCCTGACTTTC.